In its sample, the clone carrying this T cell receptor beta chain was seen a few times. This specimen belongs to a study of cytomegalovirus exposure and HLA in healthy donors. A multiplex PCR was run with 60 Vbeta primers and 13 Jbeta primers. The method was immunoSEQ multiplex PCR; TCRdb's version includes in-frame clones alone and lacks a portion of them. The sample yields under 200,000 clones, around 77% seen once. Trimming at V came to 5 bases and at J to 7 bases, leaving 9 bases not matched to a gene. The germline gives CDR1 MGHDK, CDR2 SYGVNS. This CDR3 contains 15 residues. The sequence was collected from a man aged 25 to 40 in good health and CMV-seropositive. Input material: PBMCs. The rearrangement links TRBV25-1 to TRBJ1-2; 11 bases map to TRBD1. CDR3 in amino acids: CASSRTGGESSGYTF. CDR3 coding DNA: TGTGCCAGCAGTAGGACAGGGGGCGAATCTTCTGGCTACACCTTC.